Detailed here is one T cell receptor beta chain. Its antigen is unknown. At one boundary the junction diverges from the germline segment, which might be a read error. This specimen comes from a study of blood T cells in healthy people across ages (dated by TCRdb to the mid-2010s). As for the study more broadly: In model experiments, template switching captured about one uniquely barcoded TCR beta cDNA molecule for every two T cells. Age-related changes in TCR beta repertoire diversity were measured in the study by deep sequencing normalized with unique cDNA molecular identifiers. Donors were grouped into four age groups: young (average roughly 15 years), middle-aged (about 40), aged (about 60) and long-lived (less than 85). To avoid experimental bias, donors of different ages were randomly spread across the sequencing lanes. For two donors (one aged 18 to 29 and one aged 80 or older), the study analyzed two additional independent replicas of 1 million unique cDNA reads from the same blood draw. Beyond this particular receptor, the publication reports: Observed TCR beta diversity correlated strongly with the percentage of naive T cells measured by flow cytometry. Conclusive comparison of naive and antigen-experienced compartments was prevented by the profiling of bulk unsorted PBMCs. Observed TCR beta diversity per million T cells fell roughly linearly with age, and a significant reduction was already apparent by age about 36. Total diversity estimates from one million sequenced T cells were considered lower bounds and underestimates. Because donor CMV infection status was unknown, age-related changes in expanded clonotypes were potentially confounded. Compared with the aged group, more naive CD4+ T cells, fewer expanded clones and increased TCR diversity were shown by the long-lived group, suggesting age selection.

Systemically healthy Caucasian individuals from Russia, approximately 39 in total and aged 6 to 90 years, were included as donors. Around 10 milliliters of peripheral blood were collected from each donor into EDTA-treated Vacutainer tubes. Ficoll-Paque density-gradient centrifugation was used to isolate PBMCs, with at least 6.5 million per sample. Trizol reagent was used to extract total RNA from PBMCs, with at least 5 micrograms per sample. For every donor, an aliquot of PBMCs went through flow cytometry to measure the percentages of naive CD45RAhigh/CD27high T cells. Receptors were amplified or captured by 5' RACE. Sequenced on an Illumina HiSeq 2500. The second PCR ran for about 6 to 11 cycles and used a J-beta primer mix along with a sample-barcoded 5' primer. A template-switch 5' adaptor carrying 12 random nucleotides introduced a unique molecular identifier onto each TCR beta cDNA molecule. At least 2.5 million CDR3-containing paired-end reads were obtained from each sample. All of the RNA was converted into first-strand cDNA using the Mint cDNA synthesis kit, with a TRBC-specific oligonucleotide serving as the primer. All cDNA was treated with uracil-DNA glycosylase and then went through a first 18-cycle PCR with the universal primers M1SS and BC2_uni_R. In the authors' own workflow: For normalization, 1 million high-quality reads, each with a distinct molecular identifier, were randomly selected from each sample. Reads sharing molecular identifiers were discarded rather than binned into consensus sequences. MiTCR, with a Q25 quality threshold and the strictest error-elimination algorithm, was used for CDR3 identification, clonotype clustering and error correction. Lower-bound total TCR beta diversity was estimated with a nonparametric unseen species model using Euler transformation. TCRdb trimmed public reads at Q25 via fastp, called clones via MiXCR and kept in-frame beta chains. Every distinct CDR3 protein forms one entry, paired with its most common genes and DNA. The V and J calls were determined by TCRdb, not by the authors. The sample data list approximately 690,000 distinct CDR3 sequences, and about 53% of these were observed just once. The top ten constitute 30% to 40% of the sample.

From a lookup of the germline V gene, CDR1 and CDR2 are SGHRS and YFSETQ. The CDR3 spans 15 residues, from the cysteine through the phenylalanine. CDR3 DNA is the only sequence kept; it has 45 bases, read in frame from the first base. The chain couples TRBV5-1 to TRBJ2-2; 7 central bases correspond to TRBD1. The sequencing sample was made of blood. The source of this sequence is a man between 60 and 75 years old in good health. The DNA is as follows: TGCACCAGCAGCCCCGGGACAGCAAACACCGGGGAGCTGTTTTTT. Its protein is CTSSPGTANTGELFF.